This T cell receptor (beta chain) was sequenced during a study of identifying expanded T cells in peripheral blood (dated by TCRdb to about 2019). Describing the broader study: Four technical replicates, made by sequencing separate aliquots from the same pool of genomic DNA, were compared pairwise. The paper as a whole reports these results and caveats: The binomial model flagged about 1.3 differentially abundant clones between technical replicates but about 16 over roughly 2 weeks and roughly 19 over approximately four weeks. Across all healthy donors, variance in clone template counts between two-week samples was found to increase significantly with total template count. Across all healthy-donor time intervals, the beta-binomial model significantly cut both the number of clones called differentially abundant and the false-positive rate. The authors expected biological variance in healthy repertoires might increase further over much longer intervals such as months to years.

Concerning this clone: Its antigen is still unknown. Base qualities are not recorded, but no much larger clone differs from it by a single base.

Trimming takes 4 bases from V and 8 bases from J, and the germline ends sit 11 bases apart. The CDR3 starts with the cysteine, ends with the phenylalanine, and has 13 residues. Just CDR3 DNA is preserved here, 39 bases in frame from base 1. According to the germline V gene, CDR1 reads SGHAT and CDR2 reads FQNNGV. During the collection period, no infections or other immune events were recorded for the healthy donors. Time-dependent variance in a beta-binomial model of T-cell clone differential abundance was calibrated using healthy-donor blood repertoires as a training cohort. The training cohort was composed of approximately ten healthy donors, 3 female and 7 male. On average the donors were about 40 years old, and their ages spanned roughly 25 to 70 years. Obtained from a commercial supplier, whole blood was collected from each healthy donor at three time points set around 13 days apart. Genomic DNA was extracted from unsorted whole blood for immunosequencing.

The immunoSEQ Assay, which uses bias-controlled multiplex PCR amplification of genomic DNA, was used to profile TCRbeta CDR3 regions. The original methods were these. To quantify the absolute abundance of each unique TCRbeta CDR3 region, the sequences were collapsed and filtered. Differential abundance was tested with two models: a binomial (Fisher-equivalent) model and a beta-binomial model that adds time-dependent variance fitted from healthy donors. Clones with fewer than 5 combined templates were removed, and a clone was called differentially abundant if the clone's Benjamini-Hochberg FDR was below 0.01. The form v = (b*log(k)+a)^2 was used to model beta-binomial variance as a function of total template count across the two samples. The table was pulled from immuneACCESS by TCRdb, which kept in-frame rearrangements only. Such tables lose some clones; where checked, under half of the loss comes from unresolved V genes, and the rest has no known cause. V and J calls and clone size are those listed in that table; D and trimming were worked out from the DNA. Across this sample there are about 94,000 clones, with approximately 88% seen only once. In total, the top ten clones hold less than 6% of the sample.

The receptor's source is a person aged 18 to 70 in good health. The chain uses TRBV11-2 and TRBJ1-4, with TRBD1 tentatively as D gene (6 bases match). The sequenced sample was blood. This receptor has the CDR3 CASSSRRGEKLFF. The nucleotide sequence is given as TGTGCCAGCAGCTCCAGAAGGGGGGAAAAACTGTTTTTT.